The 12 T cell receptor beta chains in this list originate from one sample, sequenced in a study of PD-L1 blockade in urothelial cancer. Using immunoSEQ multiplex PCR, the repertoire was profiled, and TCRdb retains in-frame clones only, with some absent. Of about 80,000 clones listed, just under 85% are singletons. The time point is: pretreatment peripheral blood. Sequencing was performed on PBMCs, taken around atezolizumab (anti-PD-L1) treatment. These receptors were collected from a middle-aged man with urothelial cancer.

The chain recombines TRBV29-1 with TRBJ2-5; possibly TRBD1 for D (5 bases). The CDR3 is 12 amino acids. Germline values: CDR1 SQVTM, CDR2 ANQGSEA. With 2 bases removed from V and 5 bases from J, the gap between germline ends came to 9 bases. The CDR3 protein is CSVETGPETQYF. For the CDR3, the DNA is TGCAGCGTTGAAACAGGTCCGGAGACCCAGTACTTC.

The chain has TRBV12-2 and TRBJ2-7; TRBD1 reflects the table's D call only, with no check against the DNA. TRBV12-2 is tagged as a pseudogene. The CDR3 runs to 17 residues. As DNA, the CDR3 is TGTGCAAGTCGCTTAGCGTCGGGTAGGGGGCATCGGTACGAGCAGTACTTC. As protein: CASRLASGRGHRYEQYF.

This clone was picked up one time. The V gene is TRBV11-2, the J gene TRBJ1-2; D is unclear. Germline assignment: CDR1 SGHAT and CDR2 FQNNGV. This CDR3 has 13 amino acids. Deletions cut 5 bases from V and 5 bases from J, with 12 bases between. The DNA for the CDR3 is TGTGCCAGCAGCCCACTATACCGTTATGGCTACACCTTC. It specifies CASSPLYRYGYTF.

The CDR3 DNA follows: TGTGCCAGCAGTTACTTGAGGGGGCGCGGATTGACCCAGTACTTC. This codes for CASSYLRGRGLTQYF. This sequence joins TRBV6-5 and TRBJ2-5, with 7 nucleotides matching TRBD1. The ends lost 1 base at V and 7 bases at J; junction bases unmatched: 9. Per the germline V gene, CDR1 is MNHEY and CDR2 is SVGAGI. This CDR3 spans 15 amino acids.

The chain uses TRBV5-4 and TRBJ2-1; possible D gene TRBD1, 6 bases. This CDR3 has 16 residues. Germline values: CDR1 SGHNT, CDR2 YYREEE (reference sequence). V shed 6 bases and J shed 2 bases, with 18 bases lying between them. The CDR3 nucleotides read TGTGCCAGCATCCCCCCAGGGGTTAGCGCCTACAATGAGCAGTTCTTC. Translated: CASIPPGVSAYNEQFF.

The rearrangement uses TRBV6-1 and TRBJ1-5; D not certain. CDR1 and CDR2 from the germline V gene are MNHNS and SASEGT. The CDR3 consists of 12 residues. Deletions cut 2 bases from V and 4 bases from J, with 3 bases between. The CDR3 sequence is CASSELNQPQHF. The CDR3 DNA sequence: TGTGCCAGCAGTGAACTAAATCAGCCCCAGCATTTT.

The rearrangement uses TRBV4-1 and TRBJ2-3; TRBD2 matches at 8 bases. V shed 0 bases and J 2 bases; nucleotides not matched to a gene: 1. Germline lookup yields CDR1 MGHRA and CDR2 YSYEKL. This CDR3 contains 15 residues. This CDR3 is CASSQEREDTDTQYF. CDR3 sequence (DNA): TGCGCCAGCAGCCAAGAGCGGGAGGACACAGATACGCAGTATTTT.

V usage is TRBV7-2 and J usage is TRBJ1-5; a possible D gene is TRBD1 (6 bases). This CDR3 has 13 amino acids. Trimming left V 8 bases short and J 2 bases short, with 10 bases between. Germline CDR1 SGHTA, CDR2 FQGNSA. CDR3 sequence: CASARQGNQPQHF. CDR3 DNA: TGTGCCAGCGCCAGACAGGGCAATCAGCCCCAGCATTTT.

This chain joins TRBV25-1 and TRBJ1-4, with a weak D call TRBD1 (5 bases). Germline V gene data show CDR1 as MGHDK and CDR2 as SYGVNS. This CDR3 has 13 residues. The V end was cut by 8 bases, the J end by 3 bases, with 10 bases between. The CDR3: CASQGYPNEKLFF. CDR3 DNA sequence: TGTGCCAGCCAGGGTTATCCTAATGAAAAACTGTTTTTT. The full variable domain, with the rest looked up from reference TRBV25-1 and TRBJ1-4, is EADIYQTPRYLVIGTGKKITLECSQTMGHDKMYWYQQDPGMELHLIHYSYGVNSTEKGDLSSESTVSRIRTEHFPLTLESARPSHTSQYLCASQGYPNEKLFFGSGTQLSVL.

The V and J genes are TRBV7-8 and TRBJ2-5, with 12 nucleotides matching TRBD2. The V gene end was trimmed by 2 bases and the J gene end by 3 bases; junction bases not matched to a gene: 4. In germline, CDR1 is SGHVS, CDR2 FQNEAQ. There are 16 residues in the CDR3. The CDR3 protein is CASSLTRLAGEETQYF. The DNA for the CDR3 is TGTGCCAGCAGCTTAACCAGACTAGCGGGGGAAGAGACCCAGTACTTC.

This chain uses TRBV7-9 with TRBJ2-7; TRBD2 might be the D (5 bases). Trimming took off 5 bases at V and 6 bases at J, with 11 bases between the two ends. This CDR3 spans 12 amino acids. In germline, CDR1 is SEHNR, CDR2 FQNEAQ (reference sequence). Written as DNA, the CDR3 is TGTGCCAGCAGCACTCAAAGCGGCGAGCAGTACTTC. It encodes CASSTQSGEQYF.

The rearrangement links TRBV6-6 to TRBJ2-2; maybe TRBD2 (5 bases). Germline CDR1 reads MNHNY; CDR2 reads SVGAGI (reference sequence). This CDR3 region has 15 residues. Between the trimmed V and J ends, which lost 4 bases and 4 bases, there was a span of 13 bases. The CDR3 DNA follows: TGTGCCAGCAGTTTAGGACTCCAGACCACCGGGGAGCTGTTTTTT. Translating gives CASSLGLQTTGELFF.